These 11 T cell receptor beta chains were all obtained from the same sample, sequenced in a study of blood T cell repertoires in COVID-19 (TCRdb year 2020). Library preparation used the immunoSEQ multiplex PCR assay. TCRdb re-hosts the immuneACCESS table, in-frame sequences only. Its copies lack some clones; in the studies checked, an unresolved V gene accounts for under half of them, and the cause for the rest is not known. For this sample there are a few hundred thousand clones; 86% appear just once. The ten largest clones add up to 3.5% to 4% of the sample. The sample was PBMCs or T cells enriched from blood (not recorded which). The source is a woman in her thirties or forties with acute COVID-19.

This chain links TRBV7-8 with TRBJ2-1, with 8 positions matching TRBD2. The CDR3 consists of 17 residues. The germline CDR1 and CDR2 sequences are SGHVS and FQNEAQ. The trim removed 10 bases at V and 4 bases at J, leaving 18 bases unmatched. This CDR3 reads CATRAGAGLRFYNEQFF. In DNA, the CDR3 is TGTGCCACCAGAGCGGGGGCCGGCCTTAGATTTTACAATGAGCAGTTCTTC.

This clone was counted between two and nine times. The chain joins TRBV5-1 to TRBJ1-2; 9 bases align to TRBD1. This CDR3 spans 13 amino acids. Germline V gene data show CDR1 as SGHRS and CDR2 as YFSETQ. Trimming took 4 bases from V and 3 from J; bases not matched to a gene: 1. The CDR3 loop is CASSRTGDYGYTF. The CDR3 bases are TGCGCCAGCAGCAGGACAGGGGACTATGGCTACACCTTC.

The rearrangement links TRBV5-5 to TRBJ2-6, with a tentative D call TRBD2 (5 bases). The germline CDR1 and CDR2 sequences are SGHKS and YYEKEE (reference sequence). V lost 0 bases and J 1 base, leaving 11 bases between the germline ends. CDR3 length: 17 residues. The CDR3 loop is CASSLVARQSGANVLTF. The CDR3 region has the DNA TGTGCCAGCAGCTTGGTAGCGCGCCAGTCTGGGGCCAACGTCCTGACTTTC.

The V call is TRBV29-1, the J call TRBJ1-2, with 8 bases that match TRBD1. CDR3 length equals 13 residues. Unmatched junction bases numbered 4, after V lost 0 bases and J lost 7 bases. CDR1 is SQVTM and CDR2 is ANQGSEA in the germline V gene. This CDR3 reads CSVEEAGGFGYTF. The DNA for the CDR3 is TGCAGCGTTGAAGAGGCAGGGGGCTTTGGCTACACCTTC.

The CDR3 nucleotides read TGTGCCAGTAGTATTTCGGTTTCGTCACCCCCAACTCAGCCCCAGCATTTT. As protein: CASSISVSSPPTQPQHF. V usage is TRBV19 and J usage is TRBJ1-5; D gene uncertain. This CDR3 is built from 17 residues. CDR1 and CDR2 from the germline V gene are LNHDA and SQIVND (reference sequence). The V end lost 3 bases, the J end lost 6 bases, and 21 bases lay between the germline ends.

V gene TRBV24-1 combines with J gene TRBJ2-1; 9 nucleotides agree with TRBD1. CDR3 length: 15 amino acids. After removal of 3 bases from V and 6 bases from J, the junction contained 5 bases not matched to a gene. From germline, CDR1 is KGHDR and CDR2 SFDVKD. As DNA, the CDR3 is TGTGCCACCAGTGATCCCGGGACAGGGTTCAATGAGCAGTTCTTC. Amino acid sequence: CATSDPGTGFNEQFF.

This rearrangement joins TRBV28 to TRBJ2-7, with D unclear. The CDR3 is 16 amino acids. Trimming shortened V by 5 bases and J by 1 base, and 18 bases separated the two germline ends. CDR1 MDHEN and CDR2 SYDVKM come from the germline V gene. The CDR3 DNA sequence: TGTGCCAGCAGTCCTGACTCGCTTAAGAAGTCCTACGAGCAGTACTTC. Encoded protein: CASSPDSLKKSYEQYF.

The chain joins TRBV15 to TRBJ1-5; D is uncertain. The CDR3 covers 15 residues. Trimming took 1 base from V and 4 from J, leaving 11 bases between them. CDR1 is LNHNV and CDR2 is YYDKDF in the germline V gene (reference sequence). CDR3 amino acids: CATSRGSLGNQPQHF. The DNA for the CDR3 is TGTGCCACCAGCAGAGGGAGCCTAGGTAATCAGCCCCAGCATTTT.

The chain carries TRBV28 and TRBJ2-1; the D gene is possibly TRBD2 (6 bases). V was shortened by 8 bases and J by 6 bases, with 11 bases between the two germline ends. Germline values: CDR1 MDHEN, CDR2 SYDVKM. This CDR3 has 12 residues. The CDR3 protein is CASYYSGNEQFF. CDR3 DNA sequence: TGTGCCAGCTACTATAGCGGCAATGAGCAGTTCTTC.

This chain uses TRBV19 with TRBJ2-2; 9 nucleotides line up with TRBD2. Germline CDR1 is LNHDA and CDR2 is SQIVND (reference sequence). The CDR3 covers 14 residues. V was pared by 9 bases and J by 3 bases, with 5 bases of the junction left unmatched. CDR3 region: CASLTSGDTGELFF. The CDR3 DNA reads TGTGCCAGCCTGACTAGCGGAGACACCGGGGAGCTGTTTTTT.

The V gene is TRBV2, the J gene TRBJ2-7; 11 nucleotides line up with TRBD2. The germline V gene encodes CDR1 SNHLY and CDR2 FYNNEI. V was clipped by 6 bases and J by 2 bases; unmatched bases: 3. The CDR3 loop spans 14 amino acids. This CDR3 is CASSQTSGTYEQYF. CDR3 DNA: TGTGCCAGCAGCCAGACTAGCGGGACCTACGAGCAGTACTTC.